A selection of T cell receptor beta chains follows, all from one sample in a study of metastatic and nonmetastatic thyroid tumors. TCRdb reassembled clones from the PCR reads with MiXCR. The top ten clones hold 3% to 4.5% of a sample with roughly 40,000 clones, roughly a sixth of them seen once. The sequenced sample was blood. These receptors all stem from a female donor with papillary thyroid cancer or a benign thyroid nodule (not recorded which). Some clones in this sample may be carry-over from other donors' samples. Both conserved end residues are part of each CDR3. D genes are given only for firm matches. Where a row states a size, it is once, few, many or the class of an expanded clone; other rows omit it.

V,size,J,D,length,DNA,CDR3
TRBV2,many,TRBJ1-2,-,11,TGTGCCAGCAGAGGGGAAGGGGGCTACACCTTC,CASRGEGGYTF
TRBV6-1,many,TRBJ2-6,-,16,TGTGCCAGCAGTTCGGGATCCAGCTCTGGGGCCAACGTCCTGACTTTC,CASSSGSSSGANVLTF
TRBV30,-,TRBJ2-1,-,13,TGTGCCTGGGGACTACCCCCCTACAATGAGCAGTTCTTC,CAWGLPPYNEQFF
TRBV7-9,many,TRBJ2-7,-,12,TGTGCCAGCAGCCCCCTCAGCTACGAGCAGTACTTC,CASSPLSYEQYF
TRBV16,many,TRBJ1-1,-,16,TGTGCCAGCAGCCAACCTGGAGGCAGGGGGAACACTGAAGCTTTCTTT,CASSQPGGRGNTEAFF
TRBV5-1,-,TRBJ2-7,-,15,TGCGCCAGCAGCCGGGTATTGGGGTCCAACTACGAGCAGTACTTC,CASSRVLGSNYEQYF
TRBV6-1,-,TRBJ1-3,-,13,TGTGCCAGCAGACAATTACAGGGAAACACCATATATTTT,CASRQLQGNTIYF
TRBV5-5,many,TRBJ1-4,-,15,TGTGCCAGCAGCTTGGGTAGACAGCTATTTGAAAAACTGTTTTTT,CASSLGRQLFEKLFF
TRBV29-1,many,TRBJ2-6,-,14,TGCAGCGTTGAACAGGGCAGTGGGGCCAACGTCCTGACTTTC,CSVEQGSGANVLTF
TRBV3-1,many,TRBJ2-7,-,14,TGTGCCAGCAGCCACGGCAGACATTACTACGAGCAGTACTTC,CASSHGRHYYEQYF
TRBV5-1,-,TRBJ1-4,-,16,TGCGCCAGCAGTCCCGGATACAGGCTGGATGGGGAAAAACTGTTTTTT,CASSPGYRLDGEKLFF
TRBV2,many,TRBJ2-7,-,13,TGTGCCAGCAGTGATCCCCCGATGGACGAGCAGTACTTC,CASSDPPMDEQYF